A selection of T cell receptor beta chains follows, all from one sample in a study of blood T cells in healthy people across ages. TCRdb ran MiXCR on the 5' RACE reads and lists one entry per CDR3 protein. The sample carries more than 750,000 distinct CDR3 sequences, 25% to 30% recorded once. These records were also assigned to another study, of T cells of mothers and their children.

Specimen: blood. The receptor set was obtained from a middle-aged woman in good health. CDR3s include the opening cysteine and the closing phenylalanine or tryptophan. The D gene is left open where the match is weak. Clone size appears in some rows only: once, few, many, or a class for an expanded clone.

d_call clone_size j_call v_call cdr3_nt cdr3_aa
TRBD2 NA TRBJ2-1 TRBV28 TGTGCCAGCAGTTTAATCCCGGGACTAGCGGGGGTAAAGGGGACTACCGATGAGCAGTTCTTC CASSLIPGLAGVKGTTDEQFF
NA NA TRBJ2-4 TRBV6-2/TRBV6-3 TGTGCCAGCAGCCCCAACGTAGCCAAAAACATTCAGTACTTC CASSPNVAKNIQYF
NA NA TRBJ2-3 TRBV20-1 TGCAGTGCCGCATTTCGCCGGGGATCCTCAGATACGCAGTATTTT CSAAFRRGSSDTQYF
NA many TRBJ2-3 TRBV2 TGTGCCAGCGTAAAGGACGGGAGCACAGATACGCAGTATTTT CASVKDGSTDTQYF
TRBD1 many TRBJ1-4 TRBV28 TGTGCCAGCAGCCTCACGGGACAGGTCGCAACTAATGAAAAACTGTTTTTT CASSLTGQVATNEKLFF
NA few TRBJ2-5 TRBV28 TGTGCCAGCAGTTTTGCCAGGGGTGTCGTGGAGACCCAGTACTTC CASSFARGVVETQYF
TRBD2 NA TRBJ2-1 TRBV28 TGTGCCAGCAGTCGAGCTCCGGGACTAGCGGGAAGAGCTGATCGGGCGTTCTTC CASSRAPGLAGRADRAFF
NA NA TRBJ2-7 TRBV20-1 TGCAGTGCAAGACACGGGACCGGCGGGAACGAGCAGTACTTC CSARHGTGGNEQYF
NA NA TRBJ1-1 TRBV3-1 TGTGCCAGCAGCCAAATCACCGGGACGGCGAACACTGGAGCTTTCTTT CASSQITGTANTGAFF
NA many TRBJ2-1 TRBV29-1 TGCAGCGTTGGGGTTAGCTCCTACAATGAGCAGTTCTTC CSVGVSSYNEQFF
TRBD1 NA TRBJ2-5 TRBV6-1 TGTGCCAGCAGGAAGGACAGGGGGACTGAGACCCAGTACTTC CASRKDRGTETQYF
NA NA TRBJ1-1 TRBV2 TGTGCCAGCAGTACAGAACGTGAAGCTTTCTTT CASSTEREAFF
TRBD2 NA TRBJ2-5 TRBV15 TGTGCCACCAGCAGAGGAGGGACTAGTCGGGAGACCCAGTACTTC CATSRGGTSRETQYF
TRBD2 many TRBJ2-5 TRBV5-5 TGTGCCAGCAGCTTCCCGCCAAGTAGCGGGGGAGAGACCCAGTACTTC CASSFPPSSGGETQYF
TRBD1 few TRBJ2-1 TRBV7-6 TGTGCCAGCAGCTTACCCGGGACAGGGGACAATGAGCAGTTCTTC CASSLPGTGDNEQFF
NA NA TRBJ1-4 TRBV7-9 TGTGCCAGCAGCGCCCTACTGGCTGCAACTAATGAAAAACTGTTTTTT CASSALLAATNEKLFF
TRBD2 few TRBJ2-1 TRBV6-1 TGTGCCAGCAGGAAGCGGGGGGGCGATTACAATGAGCAGTTCTTC CASRKRGGDYNEQFF
TRBD2 NA TRBJ2-3 TRBV9 TGTGCCAGCAGCCCCGGGACTAGCGGGGGGACCGGTACGCAGTATTTT CASSPGTSGGTGTQYF
TRBD2 few TRBJ2-1 TRBV7-8 TGTGCCAGCAGCTTCACTAGCGGGGGGGTCAATGAGCAGTTCTTC CASSFTSGGVNEQFF
NA NA TRBJ2-7 TRBV20-1 TGCAGTGCATCTAGACCATGGGGCTCCGAGCAGTACTTC CSASRPWGSEQYF
NA NA TRBJ2-6 TRBV4-3 TGCGCCAGCAGCCAAGATGATCTCTCTGGGGCCAACGTCCTGACTTTC CASSQDDLSGANVLTF
NA NA TRBJ1-1 TRBV28 TGTGCCAGCAGTTTAGAGTTCCAATCGAACACTGAAGCTTTCTTT CASSLEFQSNTEAFF
NA few TRBJ1-5 TRBV20-1 TGCAGTGCGACGACCGTGACTAGCAATCAGCCCCAGCATTTT CSATTVTSNQPQHF
NA NA TRBJ1-2 TRBV7-2 TGTGCCAGCAGCTTAGATCGGCAGTCTAGTGGCTACACCTTC CASSLDRQSSGYTF
NA many TRBJ2-5 TRBV7-2 TGTGCCAGCAGCTTAGCAATGGGGACTTGGGAGACCCAGTACTTC CASSLAMGTWETQYF
NA NA TRBJ1-2 TRBV29-1 TGCAGCGTTGAAAGGACCAGGGTGGCGGGCTACACCTTC CSVERTRVAGYTF
TRBD2 few TRBJ2-1 TRBV4-3 TGCGCCAGCAGCCAAGACCCTGTAGCGGGGGGCCTCGATGAGCAGTTCTTC CASSQDPVAGGLDEQFF
NA NA TRBJ2-7 TRBV30 TGTGCCTGGAGCCGGCGACTCGAGCAGTACTTC CAWSRRLEQYF
NA few TRBJ1-5 TRBV27 TGTGCCAGCAGTTTAAACCCTCGAAATCAGCCCCAGCATTTT CASSLNPRNQPQHF
NA NA TRBJ1-4 TRBV5-1 TGCGCCAGCAGCCCAGAATACAGGGATGAAAAACTGTTTTTT CASSPEYRDEKLFF
TRBD1 few TRBJ2-3 TRBV7-9 TGTGCCAGCAGCTTGGGGGACAGGGGCCACTCAGATACGCAGTATTTT CASSLGDRGHSDTQYF
NA many TRBJ2-6 TRBV5-1 TGCGCCAGCAGCTTCGACAGGTTCTCTGGGGCCAACGTCCTGACTTTC CASSFDRFSGANVLTF
TRBD1 NA TRBJ1-1 TRBV2 TGTGCCAGCAGCAGCCCGACAGGGTACGGCACTGAAGCTTTCTTT CASSSPTGYGTEAFF
TRBD1 many TRBJ2-7 TRBV14 TGTGCCAGCAGCCGACGACAGGGGGAGATTCACGAGCAGTACTTC CASSRRQGEIHEQYF
NA many TRBJ2-3 TRBV20-1 TGCAGTGCCCCTTTAGGGCTAGCCCAATTGGATACGCAGTATTTT CSAPLGLAQLDTQYF
NA NA TRBJ2-6 TRBV7-6 TGTGCCAGCAGCTTTAACACAGGGTGGCCCAACGTCCTGACTTTC CASSFNTGWPNVLTF
NA few TRBJ1-4 TRBV4-1 TGCGCCAGCAGCCAAGCTTCCACTGAAAAACTGTTTTTT CASSQASTEKLFF
NA many TRBJ2-6 TRBV28 TGTGCCAGCAGTGTCTGGGACCCGGGGGCCAACGTCCTGACTTTC CASSVWDPGANVLTF
TRBD2 NA TRBJ2-7 TRBV13 TGTGCCAGCTATTCAACTAGCGGTCTCTCCTACGAGCAGTACTTC CASYSTSGLSYEQYF
NA NA TRBJ1-5 TRBV28 TGTGCCAGCAGTGGGACCGGTCGGGATAAGCCCCAGCATTTT CASSGTGRDKPQHF
TRBD2 NA TRBJ2-1 TRBV12-3/TRBV12-4 TGTGCCAGCAGTAAACCGGGACTAGCGGGGGGGCTTCCTACGGATGAGCAGTTCTTC CASSKPGLAGGLPTDEQFF
NA NA TRBJ2-7 TRBV18 TGTGCCAGCTCACTGCGGGACAGCCCAAATTATTACGAGCAGTACTTC CASSLRDSPNYYEQYF
NA many TRBJ1-1 TRBV6-5 TGTGCCAGCAGTTACTCACGGACGGTGAACACTGAAGCTTTCTTT CASSYSRTVNTEAFF